This T cell receptor beta chain was identified during a study of T cells in Graves' hyperthyroidism and ophthalmopathy. There were TCR beta CDR3 regions amplified from RNA transcripts. Researchers ran a first-round RT-PCR on the TCR CDR3 using the HTBI primer set. A single record per CDR3 protein comes from TCRdb applying MiXCR to the multiplex PCR reads. This repertoire shows some 400,000 distinct CDR3 sequences, approximately 14% found once; its top ten account for approximately 9.9%. Of note for this clonotype: A single base separates this from a much larger clone, so it may be a read error. The conserved phenylalanine or tryptophan normally closing the CDR3 is absent here, so this likely arose from a read error.

With 2 bases removed from V and 1 base from J, the gap between germline ends came to 12 bases. In germline, CDR1 is SGHRS, CDR2 YFSETQ. This CDR3 is built from 16 residues. The sequencing input was blood. The V and J genes are TRBV5-1 and TRBJ2-2; D gene ambiguous. This sequence was found in an older woman with Graves' hyperthyroidism. The CDR3 region is CASSFGYRMNTGELFS. CDR3 nucleotides: TGCGCCAGCAGCTTTGGCTATCGGATGAACACCGGGGAGCTGTTTTCT.